This T cell receptor beta chain was recorded in a study of blood T cell repertoires in COVID-19. About the study: Spain, Italy and the United States supplied samples that represented acute and convalescent COVID-19.

In the original analysis: Amplified reference gene primers provided the basis for estimating nucleated cell counts. The method was immunoSEQ multiplex PCR; TCRdb's version includes in-frame clones alone and lacks a portion of them. V, J and clone size are taken as reported in that table, and D and trimming were inferred from the DNA itself. Of approximately 150,000 clones in the sample, more than 65% were seen once. This CDR3 is 20 amino acids long. Germline-derived CDR1 and CDR2 are MNHEY and SVGEGT. V was clipped by 6 bases and J by 0 bases; unmatched bases: 14. In this sample, this clone turned up a few times.

The sequence derives from an older woman with COVID-19, enrolled during active disease. The V call is TRBV6-2 or TRBV6-3, the J call TRBJ2-3; 14 bases are a match to TRBD2. The sequencing sample was made of peripheral blood. CDR3 sequence (DNA): TGTGCCAGCAGCCCCAGGACTAGCGGGGGGAGGGTTCCAAGCACAGATACGCAGTATTTT. Residues: CASSPRTSGGRVPSTDTQYF.